This TCR beta chain comes out of a study of CXCR3-negative and CXCR3-positive naive CD8 T cells. To note about this clonotype: Its target is not known.

Findings and limits, study-wide: Cryopreserved PBMCs had partly decreased CXCR3 expression; fresh PBMCs were used in most assays. Naive subsets did not differ in surface CD5, and the authors estimated TCR strength using properties of the TRB CDR3.

Subsets of CD8+ T cells were each sorted in triplicate at some 300,000 cells apiece. In germline, CDR1 is SQVTM, CDR2 ANQGSEA. The CDR3 is made up of 13 amino acids. UMI-labeled 5' RACE yielded the TRB cDNA libraries. From the 5' RACE reads, TCRdb lists one entry per CDR3 protein and no DNA. The sample is made up of approximately 49,000 distinct CDR3 sequences, and the top ten hold around 16% of it. The V and J genes are TRBV29-1 and TRBJ1-1; TCRdb returns TRBD1, unconfirmable since there is no DNA. The sequence derives from a human donor in good health. Some clones in this sample may be carry-over from other donors' samples. The specimen was memory CD8+ T cells from blood. The CDR3: CSVLDRESTEAFF.